The sequence of this TCR beta chain was determined in a study of cytomegalovirus exposure and HLA in healthy donors. Whole-study results and caveats: DRB1 showed the most TCR associations and HLA-C the fewest in a later analysis, as rates varied by HLA locus. In vitro experiments confirmed that three CMV-associated chains were specific for CMV antigens. Later analysis revealed greater clonal expansion in HLA-associated TCR beta chains than in equally common others.

Germline CDR1 reads SGHNT; CDR2 reads YENEEA. With 1 base removed from V and 3 bases from J, the gap between germline ends came to 13 bases. The CDR3 covers 15 residues. Primers included in the PCR were 60 Vbeta and 13 Jbeta primers. The protocol was immunoSEQ multiplex PCR, while the TCRdb copy is restricted to in-frame clones and leaves out a portion. The sample lists about 160,000 clones; 80% were seen once. A remark on this clone: Its antigen is unknown.

The sequencing sample was made of PBMCs. The sequence derives from a man between 18 and 35 years old in good health and CMV-seropositive. V is TRBV11-3 and J is TRBJ2-7; TRBD2 might be the D (7 bases). CDR3 in DNA: TGTGCCAGCAGCTTAGGGGGGGGGCCCAACTACGAGCAGTACTTC. Its translation is CASSLGGGPNYEQYF.